Sequencing of this T cell receptor (beta chain) was carried out in a study of Ad26.COV2.S vaccination and SARS-CoV-2 variants. Looking at the study overall: Ad26.COV2.S arm of COV1001 included the donor.

Treatment specified: roughly 20 received Ad26.COV2.S at low or high dose, single or two shots; roughly five received placebo; per-sample allocation not given. Repertoires come from day 63 after the first vaccine or placebo injection. A Boston adult aged 18-55 years was the donor. Germline V gene lookup returns CDR1 SGHAT and CDR2 FQNNGV. This CDR3 contains 16 residues. V was pared by 7 bases and J by 4 bases, with 12 bases of the junction left unmatched. Measured with immunoSEQ multiplex PCR; TCRdb has only the in-frame clones, and not every one. Of about 680,000 clones in the sample, roughly 90% were seen once.

The specimen comprised peripheral blood, sampled in a trial of Ad26.COV2.S vaccine versus placebo. This clonotype was sampled from a person aged 18-60 years who received the Ad26.COV2.S COVID-19 vaccine or a placebo. The chain carries TRBV11-2 and TRBJ1-2, with 10 positions matching TRBD1. The CDR3, as DNA: TGTGCCAGCACCTCCGGAGACAGGGGGCTTGCCTATGGCTACACCTTC. Its protein product is CASTSGDRGLAYGYTF. Supplemented by reference TRBV11-2 and TRBJ1-2, the full variable domain reads EAGVAQSPRYKIIEKRQSVAFWCNPISGHATLYWYQQILGQGPKLLIQFQNNGVVDDSQLPKDRFSAERLKGVDSTLKIQPAKLEDSAVYLCASTSGDRGLAYGYTFGSGTRLTVV.